This TCR beta chain derives from a study of beta chain features in type 1 diabetes. Details on this clone: Its antigen is undetermined.

Isolated RNA was reverse transcribed in full, so expressed TCRB transcripts were sequenced. Assay: immunoSEQ multiplex PCR; the TCRdb copy retains only in-frame clones and omits some. Here the sample spans 150,000 or so clones, around 50% being singletons. CDR1 SQVTM and CDR2 ANQGSEA come from the germline V gene. V lost 5 bases and J lost 5, with 9 bases in between. CDR3 length: 11 residues. Study results and limitations: Across all four CD4+ subsets, people with type 1 diabetes showed modestly shorter TCRB CDR3s.

The clonotype originates from a man in his late teens or twenties in good health. The J gene is TRBJ2-5, the V gene TRBV29-1; D remains unclear. Sequenced: Tregs from blood. CDR3 sequence (DNA): TGCAGCGTTCGGGTCTGGGAGACCCAGTACTTC. Translated: CSVRVWETQYF.